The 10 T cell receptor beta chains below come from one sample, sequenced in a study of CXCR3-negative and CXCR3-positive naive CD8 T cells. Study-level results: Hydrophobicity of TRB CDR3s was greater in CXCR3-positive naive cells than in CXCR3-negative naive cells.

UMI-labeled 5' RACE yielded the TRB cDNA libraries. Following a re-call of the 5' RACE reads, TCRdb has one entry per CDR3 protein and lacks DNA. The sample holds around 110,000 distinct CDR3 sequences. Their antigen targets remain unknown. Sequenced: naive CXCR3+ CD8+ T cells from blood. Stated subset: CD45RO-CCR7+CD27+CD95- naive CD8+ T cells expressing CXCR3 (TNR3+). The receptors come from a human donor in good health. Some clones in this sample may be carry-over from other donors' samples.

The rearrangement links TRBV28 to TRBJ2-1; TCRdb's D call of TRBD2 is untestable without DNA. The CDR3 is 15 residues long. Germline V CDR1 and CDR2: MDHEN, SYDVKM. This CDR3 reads CASSTNGLAAREQFF.

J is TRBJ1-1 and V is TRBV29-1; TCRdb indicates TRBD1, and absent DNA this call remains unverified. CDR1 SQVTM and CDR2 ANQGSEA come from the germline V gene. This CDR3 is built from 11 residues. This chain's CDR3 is CSVYRGPEAFF.

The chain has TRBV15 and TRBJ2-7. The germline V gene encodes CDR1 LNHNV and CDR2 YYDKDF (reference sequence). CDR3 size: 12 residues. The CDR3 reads CATSRDQDEQYF. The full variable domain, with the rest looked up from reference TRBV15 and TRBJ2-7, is DAMVIQNPRYQVTQFGKPVTLSCSQTLNHNVMYWYQQKSSQAPKLLFHYYDKDFNNEADTPDNFQSRRPNTSFCFLDIRSPGLGDTAMYLCATSRDQDEQYFGPGTRLTVT.

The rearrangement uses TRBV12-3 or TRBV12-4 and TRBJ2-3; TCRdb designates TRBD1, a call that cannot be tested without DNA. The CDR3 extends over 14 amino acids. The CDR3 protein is CASSRGGTTDTQYF.

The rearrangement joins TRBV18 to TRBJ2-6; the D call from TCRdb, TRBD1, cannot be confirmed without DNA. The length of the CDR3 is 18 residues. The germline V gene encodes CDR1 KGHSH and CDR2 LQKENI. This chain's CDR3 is CASSPSAGGGSGANVLTF.

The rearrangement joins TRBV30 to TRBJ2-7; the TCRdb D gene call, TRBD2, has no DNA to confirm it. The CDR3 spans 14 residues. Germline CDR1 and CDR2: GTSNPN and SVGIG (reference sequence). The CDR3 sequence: CALQPSGGAYEQYF. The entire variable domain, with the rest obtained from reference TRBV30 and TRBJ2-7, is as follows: SQTIHQWPATLVQPVGSPLSLECTVEGTSNPNLYWYRQAAGRGLQLLFYSVGIGQISSEVPQNLSASRPQDRQFILSSKKLLLSDSGFYLCALQPSGGAYEQYFGPGTRLTVT.

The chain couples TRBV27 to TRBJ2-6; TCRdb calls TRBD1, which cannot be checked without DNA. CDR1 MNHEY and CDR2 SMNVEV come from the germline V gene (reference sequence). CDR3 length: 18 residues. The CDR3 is CASSLSGQGLSGANVLTF.

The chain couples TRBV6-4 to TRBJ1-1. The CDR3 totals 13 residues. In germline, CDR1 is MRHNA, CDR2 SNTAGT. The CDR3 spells CASSQSSNTEAFF.

The CDR3 is CASRGGASSYEQYF. J is TRBJ2-7 and V is TRBV7-9; TCRdb gives TRBD1 as the D gene, but with no DNA this cannot be confirmed. This CDR3 has 14 amino acids. CDR1 is SEHNR, CDR2 FQNEAQ, per germline (reference sequence).

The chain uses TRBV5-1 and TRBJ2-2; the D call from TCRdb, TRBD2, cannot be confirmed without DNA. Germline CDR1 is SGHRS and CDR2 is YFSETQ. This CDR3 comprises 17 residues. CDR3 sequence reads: CASSLALRLAGTGELFF.